This is a list of T cell receptor beta chains from one sample in a study of blood T cell repertoires in COVID-19. Clones were sequenced by immunoSEQ multiplex PCR, and TCRdb holds only the in-frame ones, with some missing. This repertoire shows about 250,000 clones, about 82% found once; its top ten account for 5.5% to 6%. Sequencing used peripheral blood. All receptors derive from a woman of 80 years or more with COVID-19, enrolled during active disease. CDR3s include the opening cysteine and the closing phenylalanine or tryptophan. D genes are given only for firm matches. Clone sizes are given selectively: once, few, many, or a class where the clone is expanded.

size	D	length	V	J	DNA	CDR3
.	TRBD1	17	TRBV2	TRBJ1-6	TGTGCCAGCAGGGACACAGGGGCTAGCTCCTATAATTCACCCCTCCACTTT	CASRDTGASSYNSPLHF
.	.	15	TRBV5-1	TRBJ1-5	TGCGCCAGCAGCTTGGAGGGAGATAGCAATCAGCCCCAGCATTTT	CASSLEGDSNQPQHF
.	TRBD1	19	TRBV19	TRBJ2-2	TGTGCCAGTAGTCCAGAGGGAAGGGGGCGAGGTGGGGTAACCGGGGAGCTGTTTTTT	CASSPEGRGRGGVTGELFF
.	TRBD1	15	TRBV7-2	TRBJ1-6	TGTGCCAGCAGCCCCCTGGACAGGGGGCTTTCACCCCTCCACTTT	CASSPLDRGLSPLHF
.	TRBD1	18	TRBV30	TRBJ1-2	TGTGCCTGGAGTCTTATCCCGACAGGGGGCTCAAGCTACTATGGCTACACCTTC	CAWSLIPTGGSSYYGYTF
few	.	15	TRBV9	TRBJ1-3	TGTGCCAGCAGCGTAGCCCCAGGGTCTGGAAACACCATATATTTT	CASSVAPGSGNTIYF
.	TRBD1	13	TRBV3-1/TRBV3-2	TRBJ1-5	TGTGCCAGCAGTCAGGACAGGGATCAGCCCCAGCATTTT	CASSQDRDQPQHF
.	TRBD2	16	TRBV5-1	TRBJ2-3	TGCGCCAGCAGCTCCGGACTAGCGGGAAGCACAGATACGCAGTATTTT	CASSSGLAGSTDTQYF
once	TRBD1	15	TRBV5-1	TRBJ1-5	TGCGCCAGCAGCTTGGGGACAGGGGGGGAATCGGCCCAGCATTTT	CASSLGTGGESAQHF
.	.	14	TRBV5-5	TRBJ1-5	TGTGCCAGCAGCTTAAGGGGGAGAGATCAGCCCCAGCATTTT	CASSLRGRDQPQHF
.	TRBD1	15	TRBV5-1	TRBJ2-1	TGCGCCAGCGGACCTACAGGGGACTCCTACAATGAGCAGTTCTTC	CASGPTGDSYNEQFF
.	.	14	TRBV5-1	TRBJ1-1	TGCGCCAGCAGCTCGGCAGGGGATGGGACTGAAGCTTTCTTT	CASSSAGDGTEAFF
.	TRBD2	15	TRBV7-6	TRBJ2-2	TGTGCCAGCAGCCTTAGCGGGGGGGCGGTCGGGGAGCTGTTTTTT	CASSLSGGAVGELFF
.	TRBD2	15	TRBV5-4	TRBJ2-1	TGTGCCAGCAGCTTGACTAGCGGGGTGTACAATGAGCAGTTCTTC	CASSLTSGVYNEQFF
.	TRBD1	15	TRBV5-8	TRBJ2-5	TGTGCCAGCAGCTCCGGACAGGGGGGACAAGAGACCCAGTACTTC	CASSSGQGGQETQYF
few	TRBD1	16	TRBV7-6	TRBJ1-3	TGTGCCAGCAGCGCTGGACAGGTTCTTTCTGGAAACACCATATATTTT	CASSAGQVLSGNTIYF
.	.	13	TRBV6-1	TRBJ2-1	TGTGCCAGCAGTGAAAGGCAGGACAATGAGCAGTTCTTC	CASSERQDNEQFF
.	.	14	TRBV27	TRBJ1-6	TGTGCTAGCAGTTGGAAAGCGGCGTATTCACCCCTCCACTTT	CASSWKAAYSPLHF
.	.	14	TRBV6-4	TRBJ1-6	TGTGCCAGCAGTGACGGGGCTTATAATTCACCCCTCCACTTT	CASSDGAYNSPLHF
.	.	14	TRBV18	TRBJ1-1	TGTGCCAGCTCACCAGGACAGCTGGGGACTGAAGCTTTCTTT	CASSPGQLGTEAFF
.	.	15	TRBV24-1	TRBJ1-1	TGTGCCACCAGTGGGGGGCCTAGGATGAACACTGAAGCTTTCTTT	CATSGGPRMNTEAFF
.	.	17	TRBV19	TRBJ1-4	TGTGCCAGTAGTATGATGGGCGCGGGTGCAACTAATGAAAAACTGTTTTTT	CASSMMGAGATNEKLFF
once	.	13	TRBV7-9	TRBJ1-1	TGTGCCAGCAGTGCACAGGGGAACACTGAAGCTTTCTTT	CASSAQGNTEAFF
.	TRBD1	16	TRBV6-9	TRBJ2-5	TGTGCCAGCAGTCCGGGGACAGGGGACGATCAAGAGACCCAGTACTTC	CASSPGTGDDQETQYF
.	.	14	TRBV21-1	TRBJ2-2	TGTGCCAGCAGGACTACAGCGAACACCGGGGAGCTGTTTTTT	CASRTTANTGELFF
.	TRBD2	17	TRBV4-2	TRBJ2-2	TGTGCCAGCAGCCAAGATCTCCTAGCGGGGGGAGCGGGGGAGCTGTTTTTT	CASSQDLLAGGAGELFF
.	TRBD1	15	TRBV6-2/TRBV6-3	TRBJ1-1	TGTGCCAGCAGCCGGAGACAGGGGATGAACACTGAAGCTTTCTTT	CASSRRQGMNTEAFF
.	TRBD1	16	TRBV5-1	TRBJ2-3	TGCGCCAGCAGCTTGGAACCGGGACAGGGCACAGATACGCAGTATTTT	CASSLEPGQGTDTQYF
.	.	16	TRBV27	TRBJ1-3	TGTGCCAGCAGCCGAACTTTCTTGAACTCTGGAAACACCATATATTTT	CASSRTFLNSGNTIYF
.	TRBD1	16	TRBV19	TRBJ2-1	TGTGCCAGTAGTGGCTTCCGGGACAGAACCTACAATGAGCAGTTCTTC	CASSGFRDRTYNEQFF
.	.	17	TRBV5-1	TRBJ1-3	TGCGCCAGCAGCTTGAGCGGACAGAAAAACTCTGGAAACACCATATATTTT	CASSLSGQKNSGNTIYF
.	TRBD2	17	TRBV3-1/TRBV3-2	TRBJ2-3	TGTGCCAGCAGCCGTGGACTAGCGGGGGGGCTTTTAGATACGCAGTATTTT	CASSRGLAGGLLDTQYF
.	.	15	TRBV9	TRBJ2-3	TGTGCCAGCAGCCTCGGGGGGCGGAGCACAGATACGCAGTATTTT	CASSLGGRSTDTQYF
.	TRBD1	16	TRBV7-2	TRBJ2-7	TGTGCCAGCAGCTTAGTCGGGACAGGGGCGGACTACGAGCAGTACTTC	CASSLVGTGADYEQYF
few	.	16	TRBV5-4	TRBJ1-4	TGTGCCAGCAGCCTTGGACAAATTGCAACTAATGAAAAACTGTTTTTT	CASSLGQIATNEKLFF
.	.	13	TRBV28	TRBJ1-2	TGTGCCAGCAGTTTGCAGGGGAACTATGGCTACACCTTC	CASSLQGNYGYTF
.	.	19	TRBV15	TRBJ2-3	TGTGCCACCAGCAGAGCGGCACGAAGTATCTTAAGCGACCCAGATACGCAGTATTTT	CATSRAARSILSDPDTQYF
.	TRBD1	15	TRBV28	TRBJ1-1	TGTGCCAGCAGTTTAGGGGACAGGGGTCCGTATTTCGGTTTCTTT	CASSLGDRGPYFGFF
.	TRBD2	17	TRBV11-2	TRBJ2-5	TGTGCCAGCAGCTTGCTAGCGGGGGTATACTCCTCCCGGGGCCAGTACTTC	CASSLLAGVYSSRGQYF
.	.	12	TRBV28	TRBJ1-5	TGTGCCAGCAGTCCCATAGATCAGCCCCAGCATTTT	CASSPIDQPQHF
.	.	14	TRBV5-4	TRBJ1-2	TGTGCCAGCAGCTTGAGACAGGTGAACTATGGCTACACCTTC	CASSLRQVNYGYTF
.	TRBD2	17	TRBV7-2	TRBJ2-2	TGTGCCAGCAGCTTAAATTTTCTAGCGGGGGGGACCGGGGAGCTGTTTTTT	CASSLNFLAGGTGELFF
.	.	13	TRBV11-2	TRBJ1-2	TGTGCCAGCAGCCCCGATAGGGAGGGCGGCTACACCTTC	CASSPDREGGYTF
.	.	12	TRBV12-3/TRBV12-4	TRBJ1-1	TGTGCCAGCAGTTCTGACGGGAGAGAAGCTTTCTTT	CASSSDGREAFF
.	TRBD1	14	TRBV7-2	TRBJ2-7	TGTGCCAGCAGCTTTGGGACAGGGGGCTACGAGCAGTACTTC	CASSFGTGGYEQYF
.	TRBD1	12	TRBV29-1	TRBJ1-1	TGCAGCGTTGAAGAGGGCAGGGGGGAAGCTTTCTTT	CSVEEGRGEAFF
once	.	13	TRBV19	TRBJ1-6	TGTGCCAGTAAATCTCGGGGGGCTTCACCCCTCCACTTT	CASKSRGASPLHF
.	TRBD2	16	TRBV28	TRBJ2-7	TGTGCCAGCACTACTAGCGGGGGGATTCGCAAAGGGGAGCAGTACTTC	CASTTSGGIRKGEQYF
.	TRBD2	17	TRBV5-1	TRBJ2-6	TGCGCCAGCAGCACCGGACTAGAACCCTCTGGGGCCAACGTCCTGACTTTC	CASSTGLEPSGANVLTF